This entry features one T cell receptor (beta chain) sequence. Its antigen remains undetermined. The input lacks base qualities; no much larger clone sits a single base away. Patients with autoimmune disease history or receiving systemic immunosuppression were excluded from the trial. In every dose cohort, peripheral blood was drawn for TCR sequencing at baseline, cycle 4 day 1, and cycle 7 day 1. The samples were taken from a phase I, first-in-human, multicenter, open-label dose-escalation trial of ivuxolimab. Adults with locally advanced or metastatic melanoma, renal cell, hepatocellular, or head and neck squamous cell carcinoma were enrolled in the trial. Before TCR sequencing, CD4+ T cells and CD8+ T cells were sorted from peripheral blood as separate populations. Cut back by 0 bases and 7 bases, the V and J ends lie 4 bases apart. The germline V gene sets CDR1 to SGHNT and CDR2 to YENEEA. The CDR3 goes from the cysteine to the phenylalanine over 12 residues. The sequence is cut down to CDR3 DNA, 36 bases in frame from base 1.

To sequence the TCRbeta CDR3 region, genomic DNA was isolated from the sorted cells. TCRbeta CDR3 regions were sequenced using the immunoSEQ Assay. The immuneACCESS repertoire file appears here via TCRdb, limited to in-frame rearrangements. These files lack a portion of the clones; in checked studies, under half of the deficit traces to unresolved V genes, and the cause of the others is not known. A total of tens of thousands of clones appear in this sample, nearly 90% of them only once. The ten largest clones represent less than 0.45% of the sample. The data were taken from a study of OX40 agonist ivuxolimab in advanced cancers. In terms of the full investigation: Ivuxolimab, which targeted the costimulatory receptor OX40 (CD134), was an agonistic, fully human IgG2 monoclonal antibody. Intravenous ivuxolimab was administered to patients every 2 weeks at six dose levels: 0.01, 0.1, 0.3, 1.5, 3 and 10 mg/kg. Of the approximately 53 patients in dose escalation, 19 had hepatocellular carcinoma, some 15 had melanoma, 9 had renal cell carcinoma and 9 had head and neck cancer. In the dose-escalation cohort, 75% to 85% of patients were male, and the mean age was roughly 56 years with a range of roughly 23 to 79. Patients were allowed to have had prior anti-PD-1, anti-PD-L1 or anti-CTLA-4 therapy, and approximately 40% of the dose-escalation patients had previously received checkpoint inhibitors. Partial responses occurred in three dose-escalation patients, of whom one had hepatocellular carcinoma and two had cutaneous melanoma. The purpose of peripheral TCRbeta sequencing was to test whether ivuxolimab changed TCR sequence diversity and led to clonal T-cell expansion. The paper reports the monotherapy dose-escalation portion (N of about 50 patients) of the phase I ivuxolimab trial. On the study overall, not on this receptor specifically: Clonal expansion of both CD4+ and CD8+ blood T cells was observed from baseline to week 6 at doses 0.1 to 3.0 mg/kg. In partial responders in the 0.1-3.0 mg/kg groups, normalized peripheral clonal expansion was found to be among the lowest, especially among CD8+ T cells. Low levels of normalized T-cell clonal expansion were also seen in some patients who did not respond. After ivuxolimab, expanded clones were on average more numerous among CD8+ T cells than among CD4+ T cells. The antigen specificity of the peripheral T cells that underwent clonal expansion was not determined.

The sample consisted of CD4+ or CD8+ T cells sorted from blood, taken in a trial of the OX40 agonist ivuxolimab. The chain links TRBV11-3 with TRBJ2-1, with the D segment identity uncertain. The TCR sequence derives from an adult with an advanced solid tumor such as melanoma, head and neck, liver or kidney cancer. The CDR3 is CASSLDLNEQFF. The DNA is as follows: TGTGCCAGCAGCTTAGATCTTAATGAGCAGTTCTTC.